The 19 T cell receptor beta chains reported below all come from one sample, sequenced in a study of CD8+CD57+ T cells in acquired aplastic anemia (dated by TCRdb to the late 2010s). Sequencing instrument: Illumina HiSeq 2000. Genomic DNA was used as template for profiling of TCR beta VDJ combinations and CDR3 sequences. The public reads were quality trimmed at Q25 with fastp and then assembled into clones with MiXCR by TCRdb, keeping productive beta chains. Every distinct CDR3 protein forms one entry, paired with its most common genes and DNA. Here the sample has about 190,000 distinct CDR3 sequences; approximately 50% occur a single time. Of the sample, more than 15% is held by the ten largest clones. The sequenced sample was sorted CD4+, CD8+, or CD8+CD57+ T cells (not recorded which) from PBMCs. These receptors were taken from a human donor in good health, serving as a control.

V gene TRBV20-1 combines with J gene TRBJ1-2; D is uncertain. Germline V CDR1 and CDR2: DFQATT, SNEGSKA (reference sequence). Deletions cut 1 base from V and 4 bases from J, with 7 bases between. CDR3 length equals 12 residues. Here the CDR3 reads CSARVTSYGYTF. The CDR3 bases are TGCAGTGCTAGAGTGACTAGCTATGGCTACACCTTC.

The V gene is TRBV7-2, the J gene TRBJ1-5; D call uncertain. The CDR3 spans 14 residues. V was cut by 5 bases and J by 7 bases, with 15 bases left in between. Germline lookup yields CDR1 SGHTA and CDR2 FQGNSA. Here the CDR3 reads CASSTTHEGQPQHF. The CDR3 region has the DNA TGTGCCAGCAGCACCACGCACGAGGGCCAGCCCCAGCATTTT.

The table lists this clonotype with many counts. The chain links TRBV20-1 to TRBJ2-3; D gene unclear. V was shortened by 5 bases and J by 0 bases, with 15 bases between the two germline ends. The length of the CDR3 is 15 residues. Germline loops: CDR1 DFQATT, CDR2 SNEGSKA (reference sequence). The CDR3 region has the DNA TGCAGTGCTGCTAGAGAGGCCCTAAGCACAGATACGCAGTATTTT. It specifies CSAAREALSTDTQYF.

This clonotype occurred many times. This sequence joins TRBV7-2 and TRBJ2-7, with D possibly being TRBD1 or TRBD2 (7 bases each). The CDR3 runs to 15 residues. The germline CDR1 and CDR2 sequences are SGHTA and FQGNSA. V lost 4 bases and J 3 bases, leaving 16 bases between the germline ends. CDR3 nucleotides: TGTGCCAGCAGCTCATCAGGGGGGGGGTTCTACGAGCAGTACTTC. This codes for CASSSSGGGFYEQYF.

The chain links TRBV6-6 to TRBJ1-3, with D possibly TRBD1 on 6 matching bases. The CDR3 runs 18 residues. Germline assignment: CDR1 MNHNY and CDR2 SVGAGI (reference sequence). Trimming took off 5 bases at V and 4 bases at J, with 24 bases between the two ends. The CDR3 nucleotides are TGTGCCAGCAGTCCTCGGGCCGGGACATCGAAAAGAGGAAACACCATATATTTT. Translated, it gives CASSPRAGTSKRGNTIYF.

A word on this clonotype: This sequence may be a read error, since a much larger clone differs from it by one base. The rearrangement joins TRBV12-3 or TRBV12-4 to TRBJ2-1, with TRBD2 as a possible D gene (6 bases). There are 12 residues in the CDR3. The CDR3 loop is CASRAGNNERFF. Written as DNA, the CDR3 is TGTGCCAGCCGCGCGGGAAACAATGAGCGGTTCTTC.

The rearrangement uses TRBV29-1 and TRBJ1-2; TRBD1 matches at 9 bases. The junction had 15 bases not matched to a gene; V was cut back by 2 bases and J by 8 bases. CDR1 and CDR2 (germline): SQVTM, ANQGSEA. The CDR3 is 16 residues long. The CDR3 protein is CSVEPSTGDRDNGYTF. The CDR3 DNA reads TGCAGCGTTGAACCCTCCACGGGGGACAGGGACAACGGCTACACCTTC.

The rearrangement joins TRBV29-1 to TRBJ1-1; 7 bases fit TRBD1. V lost 3 bases and J lost 4; bases outside the gene matches: 5. CDR1 and CDR2 (germline): SQVTM, ANQGSEA. The CDR3 extends over 13 amino acids. For the CDR3, the DNA is TGCAGCGTTGAGAGGGGGCTGGGCACTGAAGCTTTCTTT. Translated, it gives CSVERGLGTEAFF. Supplemented by reference TRBV29-1 and TRBJ1-1, the full variable domain reads SAVISQKPSRDICQRGTSLTIQCQVDSQVTMMFWYRQQPGQSLTLIATANQGSEATYESGFVIDKFPISRPNLTFSTLTVSNMSPEDSSIYLCSVERGLGTEAFFGQGTRLTVV.

This clonotype was counted ten times or more. The CDR3 DNA follows: TGTGCCAGTAGTATCGTGGACAGCAAGCAGTTCTTC. This gives the protein CASSIVDSKQFF. The genes are TRBV19 and TRBJ2-1; D is possibly TRBD1 (6 bases). The CDR3 loop spans 12 amino acids. Per the germline V gene, CDR1 is LNHDA and CDR2 is SQIVND (reference sequence). V lost 3 bases and J 11 bases, leaving 11 bases between the germline ends. The complete variable domain, with remaining parts taken from reference TRBV19 and TRBJ2-1, reads DGGITQSPKYLFRKEGQNVTLSCEQNLNHDAMYWYRQDPGQGLRLIYYSQIVNDFQKGDIAEGYSVSREKKESFPLTVTSAQKNPTAFYLCASSIVDSKQFFGPGTRLTVL.

The chain joins TRBV9 to TRBJ1-1; D is undetermined. Germline lookup yields CDR1 SGDLS and CDR2 YYNGEE. The V gene lost 5 bases and the J gene lost 6 bases, with 14 bases spanning the gap. The CDR3 totals 13 residues. The CDR3 sequence is CASSETMISEAFF. In nucleotides, the CDR3 is TGTGCCAGCAGTGAGACGATGATATCTGAAGCTTTCTTT.

This chain links TRBV19 with TRBJ1-5; D is unclear. This CDR3 is 17 amino acids long. Trimming took off 4 bases at V and 2 bases at J, with 18 bases between the two ends. CDR1 is LNHDA and CDR2 is SQIVND in the germline V gene (reference sequence). DNA of the CDR3: TGTGCCAGTAGTAGAGCTAATGTGATTCTCGGCAATCAGCCCCAGCATTTT. This translates into CASSRANVILGNQPQHF. The whole variable domain, filled in from reference TRBV19 and TRBJ1-5, reads DGGITQSPKYLFRKEGQNVTLSCEQNLNHDAMYWYRQDPGQGLRLIYYSQIVNDFQKGDIAEGYSVSREKKESFPLTVTSAQKNPTAFYLCASSRANVILGNQPQHFGDGTRLSIL.

The table lists this clonotype with many counts. The chain combines TRBV5-8 with TRBJ1-1, with unresolved D. The V end lost 1 base, the J end lost 1 base, and 14 bases lay between the germline ends. The CDR3 spans 16 residues. The V gene's germline CDR1 is SGHTS and CDR2 YDEGEE. The CDR3 nucleotides read TGTGCCAGCAGCTTGTTTACAGCTCCTTCGAACACTGAAGCTTTCTTT. Protein sequence: CASSLFTAPSNTEAFF.

To note about this clonotype: One base away lies a much larger clone, so this may be a sequencing read error. The J gene is TRBJ2-5, the V gene TRBV25-1; a possible D gene is TRBD2 (5 bases). The CDR3 length is 15 residues. The V gene's germline CDR1 is MGHDK and CDR2 SYGVNS. Trimming took off 4 bases at V and 2 bases at J, with 14 bases between the two ends. As DNA, the CDR3 is TGTGCCAGCAGTGGGACCGGGATCTCACAAGAGACCCAGTACTTC. It yields the protein CASSGTGISQETQYF. Combining the CDR3 with reference TRBV25-1 and TRBJ2-5 gives the whole variable domain EADIYQTPRYLVIGTGKKITLECSQTMGHDKMYWYQQDPGMELHLIHYSYGVNSTEKGDLSSESTVSRIRTEHFPLTLESARPSHTSQYLCASSGTGISQETQYFGPGTRLLVL.

This chain uses TRBV7-2 with TRBJ2-3, with TRBD1 as a possible D gene (6 bases). This CDR3 is 15 amino acids long. From germline, CDR1 is SGHTA and CDR2 FQGNSA. With 5 bases removed from V and 4 bases from J, the gap between germline ends came to 16 bases. CDR3 loop: CASSAVFRGSDTQYF. CDR3 DNA sequence: TGTGCCAGCAGCGCCGTCTTCAGGGGATCAGATACGCAGTATTTT.

This clonotype was counted a few times. The chain is built from TRBV19 and TRBJ2-7; possibly TRBD1 for D (5 bases). V shed 4 bases and J shed 0 bases, with 10 bases lying between them. Germline assignment: CDR1 LNHDA and CDR2 SQIVND (reference sequence). This CDR3 contains 14 residues. The CDR3 region is CASSSRVNSYEQYF. CDR3 coding DNA: TGTGCCAGTAGTAGCAGGGTAAACTCCTACGAGCAGTACTTC. The full variable domain, its missing parts supplied by reference TRBV19 and TRBJ2-7, is DGGITQSPKYLFRKEGQNVTLSCEQNLNHDAMYWYRQDPGQGLRLIYYSQIVNDFQKGDIAEGYSVSREKKESFPLTVTSAQKNPTAFYLCASSSRVNSYEQYFGPGTRLTVT.

This clonotype was picked up many times. This sequence joins TRBV4-2 and TRBJ2-6; 9 bases align to TRBD1. CDR3 length: 20 residues. Germline CDR1 is LGHNA and CDR2 is YNFKEQ. With V trimmed by 1 base and J by 0 bases, 10 bases remained unmatched. The CDR3 region is CASSQGPTGGTLSGANVLTF. In DNA form, the CDR3 reads TGTGCCAGCAGCCAAGGGCCGACAGGGGGGACTCTCTCTGGGGCCAACGTCCTGACTTTC.

This clonotype was observed a few times. One junction end does not reproduce the germline sequence, and a read error may be involved. The J gene is TRBJ1-5, the V gene TRBV10-3; unclear D gene. From germline, CDR1 is ENHRY and CDR2 SYGVKD. CDR3 length equals 13 residues. The chain's CDR3 is CASSWEGEQPQRF. The CDR3 DNA reads as TGTGCCAGCAGCTGGGAGGGAGAGCAGCCCCAGCGTTTT.

This clonotype was seen many times. The chain uses TRBV5-8 and TRBJ2-7; D uncertain. The CDR3 runs 13 residues. Germline V lookup: CDR1 SGHTS, CDR2 YDEGEE. Between the trimmed V and J ends, which lost 1 base and 6 bases, there was a span of 11 bases. CDR3 region: CASSLYGGREQYF. The DNA for the CDR3 is TGTGCCAGCAGCTTGTATGGTGGGCGCGAGCAGTACTTC.

The rearrangement joins TRBV7-2 to TRBJ2-4, with D possibly TRBD2 on 5 matching bases. The end of the DNA is better explained by TRBJ2-7, so the J call may be wrong. Germline-derived CDR1 and CDR2 are SGHTA and FQGNSA. The CDR3 runs 14 residues. CDR3 coding DNA: TGTGCCAGCAGCCCCCCGGGAAATGTGGACGAGCAGTACTTC. Its translation is CASSPPGNVDEQYF.